Listed below are T cell receptor beta chains from one sample, sequenced in a study of cytomegalovirus exposure and HLA in healthy donors. The assay was immunoSEQ multiplex PCR, and TCRdb's table has in-frame clones only and misses some. This table has tens of thousands of clones, around three fifths appearing once. The sequencing input was PBMCs. The receptor source for this set is a woman between 45 and 65 years old in good health and CMV-seropositive. CDR3s leave out the opening cysteine and the closing phenylalanine or tryptophan. Clone size is stated in some rows and not others, as once, few, many or a class when expanded.

V gene	clone size	J gene	CDR3 protein
TRBV10-3	-	TRBJ2-2	AISESGGNTGELF
TRBV19	few	TRBJ1-1	ASSIRDKNTEAF
TRBV5-1	-	TRBJ2-5	ASSLVRGEVGEAQY
TRBV7-3	-	TRBJ2-2	ASSSGLADTGELF
TRBV9	-	TRBJ2-1	ASSVAGGSWEQF
TRBV12-2	-	TRBJ2-7	ASRLRGNSSYEQY
TRBV5-1	-	TRBJ1-2	ASSSRTGANYGYT
TRBV6-1	-	-	ASSEAISQVISYEQY
TRBV29-1	-	TRBJ1-1	SVGPTLAEAF
TRBV4-1	-	TRBJ1-1	ASSQGSGLFTEAF
TRBV28	-	TRBJ2-2	ASSLGAVWAPNTGELF
TRBV18	once	TRBJ1-5	ASSPDQGQPQH
TRBV6-5	-	TRBJ2-2	ASKHTLNTGELF
TRBV6-6	few	TRBJ1-2	ASSWQGRGYT
TRBV11-2	few	TRBJ1-2	ASSLGQAFNYGYT
TRBV5-1	few	TRBJ1-6	ASSLGQGPLH
TRBV13	-	TRBJ1-1	ASSPRWGGGTGVILGEAF
TRBV28	-	TRBJ2-4	ASSLDPLGQQNIQY
TRBV2	once	TRBJ2-7	ASRADRDEQY
TRBV27	-	TRBJ2-5	ASSLAGGLQETQY
TRBV7-9	-	TRBJ2-2	ASSPRTSGENTGELF
TRBV6-1	medium-sized	TRBJ1-1	ASSSLTGVTEAF
TRBV30	-	TRBJ1-1	AWTPGGLTEAF
TRBV11-3	-	TRBJ2-3	ASSLSGVGSDTQY
TRBV20-1	-	TRBJ1-6	SAGRGEALH
TRBV15	-	TRBJ2-7	ATSSRGGGHEQY
TRBV10-2	once	TRBJ1-5	ASSEPSLRGGNQPQH
TRBV6-1	once	TRBJ1-2	ASSEVGDPYGYT
TRBV5-1	-	TRBJ2-6	ASSLSGSGANVLT
TRBV7-9	-	TRBJ1-6	SSSQKGTGSPLH
TRBV27	-	TRBJ2-1	ASTPHSQGAFNEQF